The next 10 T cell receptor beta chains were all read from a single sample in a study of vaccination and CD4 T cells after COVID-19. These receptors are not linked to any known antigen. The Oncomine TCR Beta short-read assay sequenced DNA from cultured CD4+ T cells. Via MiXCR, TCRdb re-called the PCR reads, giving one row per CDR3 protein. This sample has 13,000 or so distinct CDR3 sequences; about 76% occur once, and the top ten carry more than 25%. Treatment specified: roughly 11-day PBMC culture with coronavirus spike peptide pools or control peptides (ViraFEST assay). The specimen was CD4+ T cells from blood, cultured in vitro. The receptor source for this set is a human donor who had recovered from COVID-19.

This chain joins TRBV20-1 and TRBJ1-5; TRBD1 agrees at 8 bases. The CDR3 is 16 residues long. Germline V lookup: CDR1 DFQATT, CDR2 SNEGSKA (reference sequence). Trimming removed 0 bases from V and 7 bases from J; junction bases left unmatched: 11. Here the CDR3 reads CSARDPRTGRHQPQHF. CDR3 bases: TGCAGTGCTAGAGATCCTCGGACAGGGAGGCACCAGCCCCAGCATTTT.

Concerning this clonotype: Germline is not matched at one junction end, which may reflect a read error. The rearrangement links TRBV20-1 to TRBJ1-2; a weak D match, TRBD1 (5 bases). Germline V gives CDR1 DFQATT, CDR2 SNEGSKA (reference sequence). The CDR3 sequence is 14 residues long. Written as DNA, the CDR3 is TGCAGTGATAGAGCGCCGGGACCCCTCTATGGCTACACCTTC. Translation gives CSDRAPGPLYGYTF.

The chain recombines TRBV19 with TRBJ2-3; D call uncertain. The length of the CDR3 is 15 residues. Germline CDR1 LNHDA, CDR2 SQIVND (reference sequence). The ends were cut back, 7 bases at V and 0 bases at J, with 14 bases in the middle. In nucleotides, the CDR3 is TGTGCCAGTAAAGTCGAGACACTTAGCACAGATACGCAGTATTTT. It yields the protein CASKVETLSTDTQYF. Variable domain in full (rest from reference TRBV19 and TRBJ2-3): DGGITQSPKYLFRKEGQNVTLSCEQNLNHDAMYWYRQDPGQGLRLIYYSQIVNDFQKGDIAEGYSVSREKKESFPLTVTSAQKNPTAFYLCASKVETLSTDTQYFGPGTRLTVL.

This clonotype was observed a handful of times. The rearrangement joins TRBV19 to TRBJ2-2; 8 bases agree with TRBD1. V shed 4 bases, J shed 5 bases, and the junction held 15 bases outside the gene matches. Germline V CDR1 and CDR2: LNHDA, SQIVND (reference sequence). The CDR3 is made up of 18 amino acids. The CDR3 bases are TGTGCCAGTAGTACGCTAGGGTATCAGGGGGCGCGAACCGGGGAGCTGTTTTTT. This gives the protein CASSTLGYQGARTGELFF. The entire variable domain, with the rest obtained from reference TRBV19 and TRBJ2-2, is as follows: DGGITQSPKYLFRKEGQNVTLSCEQNLNHDAMYWYRQDPGQGLRLIYYSQIVNDFQKGDIAEGYSVSREKKESFPLTVTSAQKNPTAFYLCASSTLGYQGARTGELFFGEGSRLTVL.

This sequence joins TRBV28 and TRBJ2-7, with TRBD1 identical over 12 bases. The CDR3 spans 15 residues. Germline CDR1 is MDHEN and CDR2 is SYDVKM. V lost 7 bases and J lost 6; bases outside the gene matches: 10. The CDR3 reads CASNGAGTGGREQYF. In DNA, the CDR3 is TGTGCCAGCAACGGCGCCGGGACAGGGGGCCGCGAGCAGTACTTC.

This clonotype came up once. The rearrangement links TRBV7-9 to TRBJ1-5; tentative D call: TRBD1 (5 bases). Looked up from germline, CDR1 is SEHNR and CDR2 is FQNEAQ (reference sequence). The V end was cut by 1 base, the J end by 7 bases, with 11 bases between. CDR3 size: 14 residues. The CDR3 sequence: CASSLGGFRQPQHF. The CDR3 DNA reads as TGTGCCAGCAGCTTAGGGGGGTTTCGGCAGCCCCAGCATTTT.

CDR3 amino acids: CSAHLSGKHPYEQYF. In nucleotides, the CDR3 is TGCAGTGCTCACCTTAGCGGGAAACATCCCTACGAGCAGTACTTC. The rearrangement links TRBV20-1 to TRBJ2-7, with 8 bases aligning to TRBD2. The CDR3 has 15 amino acids. V trimming: 5 bases; J trimming: 2 bases; junction bases outside the gene matches: 11. From germline, CDR1 is DFQATT and CDR2 SNEGSKA (reference sequence).

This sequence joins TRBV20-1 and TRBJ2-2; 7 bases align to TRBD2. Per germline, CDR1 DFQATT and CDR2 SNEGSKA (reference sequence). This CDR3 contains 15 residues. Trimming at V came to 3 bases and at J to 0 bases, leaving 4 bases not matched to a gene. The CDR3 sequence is CSARVAGANTGELFF. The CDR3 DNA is TGCAGTGCTAGGGTGGCGGGGGCGAACACCGGGGAGCTGTTTTTT.

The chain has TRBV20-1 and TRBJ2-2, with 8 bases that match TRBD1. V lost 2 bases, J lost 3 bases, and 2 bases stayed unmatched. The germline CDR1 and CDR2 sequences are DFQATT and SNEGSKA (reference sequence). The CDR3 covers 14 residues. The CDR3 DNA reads TGCAGTGCTAGAAGACAGGGGTACACCGGGGAGCTGTTTTTT. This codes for CSARRQGYTGELFF.

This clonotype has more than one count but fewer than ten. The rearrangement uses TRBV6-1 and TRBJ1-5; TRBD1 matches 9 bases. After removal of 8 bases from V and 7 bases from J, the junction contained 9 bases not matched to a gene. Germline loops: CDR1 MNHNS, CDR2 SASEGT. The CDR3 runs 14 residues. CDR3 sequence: CASGRQGVVQPQHF. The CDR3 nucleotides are TGTGCCAGCGGTAGACAGGGGGTTGTGCAGCCCCAGCATTTT.